This note documents a single T cell receptor (beta chain) sequence. High-throughput TCR beta sequencing covered peripheral CD8+ and CD4+ T cells. The multiple sclerosis controls comprised treatment-naive patients whose relapsing-remitting disease was stable or active. Negative isolation was used for CD8+ and CD4+ T cells, and FACS enrichment was applied to TEMRA cells. These data come from a study of CD8 T cells in Susac syndrome. After extraction with the RNeasy kit, about 0.45 to 1 ug of the RNA was reverse transcribed using random hexamers. The amplification used immunoSEQ multiplex PCR on TCR beta CDR3; it spanned 54 Vbeta and 13 Jbeta. Via MiXCR, TCRdb re-called the immunoSEQ multiplex PCR reads, giving one row per CDR3 protein. The sample holds 170,000 or so distinct CDR3 sequences; roughly 92% are singletons and the top ten take 0.09% to 0.1%. The CDR3 runs 14 residues. Trimming took off 8 bases at V and 3 bases at J, with 16 bases between the two ends.

The receptor's source is a human donor with multiple sclerosis. What was sequenced was CD4+ T cells from PBMCs. The rearrangement joins TRBV12-3 or TRBV12-4 to TRBJ1-1; unclear D gene. CDR3 nucleotide sequence: TGTGCCAGCGTTCCGCATAACGGAGACACTGAAGCTTTCTTT. Translation: CASVPHNGDTEAFF.